The text below deals with one TCR beta chain. Its antigen is not identified. The sample originates from a study of cytomegalovirus exposure and HLA in healthy donors. Amplification used 60 Vbeta primers and 13 Jbeta primers. Sequenced by immunoSEQ multiplex PCR; TCRdb stores in-frame clones only, minus some. Of around 140,000 clones listed, approximately 80% are singletons. Study results and limitations: Trimming of TCR beta V- and J-genes showed a link, identified in a later analysis, to a missense DCLRE1C variant.

Germline V gene data show CDR1 as GTSNPN and CDR2 as SVGIG (reference sequence). V lost 1 base and J 4 bases, leaving 13 bases between the germline ends. This CDR3 comprises 14 residues. Sequenced sample: PBMCs. This chain connects TRBV30 to TRBJ1-2; TRBD1 might be the D (5 bases). The TCR sequence derives from a man aged 45-60 years in good health and CMV-seronegative. The CDR3 region has the DNA TGTGCCTGGAGTGCCACAGGATCCCCCTATGGCTACACCTTC. It yields the protein CAWSATGSPYGYTF.